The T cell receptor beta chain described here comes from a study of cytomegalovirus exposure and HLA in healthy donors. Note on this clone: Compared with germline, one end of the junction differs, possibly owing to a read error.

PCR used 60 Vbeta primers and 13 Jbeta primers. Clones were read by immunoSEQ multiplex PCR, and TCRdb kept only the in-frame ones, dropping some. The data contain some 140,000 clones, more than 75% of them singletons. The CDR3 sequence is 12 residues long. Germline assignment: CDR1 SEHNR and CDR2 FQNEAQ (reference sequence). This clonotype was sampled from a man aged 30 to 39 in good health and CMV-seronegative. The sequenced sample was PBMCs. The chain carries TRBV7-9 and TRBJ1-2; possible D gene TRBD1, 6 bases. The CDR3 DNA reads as TGTTCCAGCAGCCCCGGCGACAGGAGCTACACCTTC. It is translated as CSSSPGDRSYTF.